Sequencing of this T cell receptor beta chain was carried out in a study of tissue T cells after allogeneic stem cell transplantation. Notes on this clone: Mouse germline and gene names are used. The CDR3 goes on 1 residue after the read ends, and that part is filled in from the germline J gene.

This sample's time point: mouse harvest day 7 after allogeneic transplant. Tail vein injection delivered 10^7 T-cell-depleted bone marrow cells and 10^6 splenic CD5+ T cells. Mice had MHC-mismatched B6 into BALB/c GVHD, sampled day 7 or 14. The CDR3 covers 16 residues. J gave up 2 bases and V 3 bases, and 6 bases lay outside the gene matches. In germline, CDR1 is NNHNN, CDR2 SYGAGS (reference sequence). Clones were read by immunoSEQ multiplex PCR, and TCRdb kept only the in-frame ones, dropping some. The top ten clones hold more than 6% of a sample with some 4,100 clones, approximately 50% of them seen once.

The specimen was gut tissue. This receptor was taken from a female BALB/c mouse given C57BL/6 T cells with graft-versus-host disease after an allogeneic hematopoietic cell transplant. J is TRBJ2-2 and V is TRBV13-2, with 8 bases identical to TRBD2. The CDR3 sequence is CASGVWGGENTGQLYF. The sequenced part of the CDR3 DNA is TGTGCCAGCGGTGTGTGGGGGGGGGAGAACACCGGGCAGCTCTAC.